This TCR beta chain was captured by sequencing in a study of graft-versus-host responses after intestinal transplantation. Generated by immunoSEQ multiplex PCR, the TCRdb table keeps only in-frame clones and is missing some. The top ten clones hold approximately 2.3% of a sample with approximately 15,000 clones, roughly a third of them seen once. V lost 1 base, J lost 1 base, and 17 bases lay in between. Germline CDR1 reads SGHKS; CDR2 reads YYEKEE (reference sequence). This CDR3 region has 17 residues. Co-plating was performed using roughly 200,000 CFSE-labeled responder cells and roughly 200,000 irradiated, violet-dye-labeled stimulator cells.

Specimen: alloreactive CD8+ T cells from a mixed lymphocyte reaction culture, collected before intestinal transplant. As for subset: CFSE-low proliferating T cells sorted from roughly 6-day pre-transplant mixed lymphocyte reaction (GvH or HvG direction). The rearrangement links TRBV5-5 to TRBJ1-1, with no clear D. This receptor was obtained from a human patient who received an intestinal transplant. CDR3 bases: TGTGCCAGCAGCTTGTTGACGTACCAAGCTCCGAACACTGAAGCTTTCTTT. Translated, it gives CASSLLTYQAPNTEAFF.